This T cell receptor beta chain was observed in a study of TIL therapy for anti-PD-1-resistant metastatic lung cancer. The wider study: Half of patients were current or former smokers.

Noted time point: pre-treatment sample, taken before nivolumab and TIL therapy. Tumor tissue came from excised metastases, mostly pleural nodules or supraclavicular lymph nodes. Comments on this clone: The target antigen is unknown.

This was the immunoSEQ v3 assay. This table comes from immunoSEQ multiplex PCR, and its TCRdb copy is limited to in-frame clones, with some not included. The sample consists of 95,000 or so clones, under 70% of them appearing once. The V gene's germline CDR1 is LGHDT and CDR2 YNNKEL (reference sequence). The V end was cut by 1 base, the J end by 1 base, with 12 bases between. This CDR3 contains 16 residues. General study results and limits: Patients were highly selected, enriched for treatment-naive, never-smoker and oncogene-addicted cases.

The starting material was tumor tissue, obtained at baseline. The chain has TRBV3-1 (or the pseudogene TRBV3-2) and TRBJ2-3; perhaps TRBD1 as D (5 bases). This receptor was taken from a person aged 30 to 80 with non-small cell lung cancer. CDR3 sequence: CASSQAWGRGTDTQYF. CDR3 in DNA: TGTGCCAGCAGCCAAGCGTGGGGCAGGGGCACAGATACGCAGTATTTT.